These 4 T cell receptor beta chains originate from one sample sequenced in a study of blood T cells in healthy people across ages. A second PCR, run for roughly 6 to 11 cycles, used a sample-barcoded 5' primer plus a J-beta primer mix. TCRdb reprocessed the 5' RACE reads via MiXCR and lists one record per CDR3 protein. This table holds more than 450,000 distinct CDR3 sequences, about 27% found once. This sample was also put to use in a study of T cells of mothers and their children.

The sequenced sample consisted of blood. Receptor source: a boy between 2 and 10 years old in good health.

This sequence joins TRBV6-1 and TRBJ2-7; tentatively, D is TRBD1 or TRBD2 (5 bases each). Trimming pared 1 base from V and 3 bases from J, leaving 13 bases between. Germline lookup yields CDR1 MNHNS and CDR2 SASEGT. CDR3 size: 15 residues. The DNA of the CDR3 is TGTGCCAGCAGTGAAGTTGGTGGGGACCACTACGAGCAGTACTTC. It is translated as CASSEVGGDHYEQYF.

The chain's CDR3 is CASSQENRGRGTQYF. The CDR3 bases are TGTGCCAGCAGCCAAGAAAACCGCGGGAGGGGTACGCAGTATTTT. V gene TRBV3-1 combines with J gene TRBJ2-3; 9 bases align to TRBD2. CDR1 is LGHDT, CDR2 YNNKEL, per germline (reference sequence). Germline trimming cut 0 bases from V and 8 bases from J; bases unmatched to any gene: 6. CDR3 size: 15 residues.

CDR3 sequence reads: CASSEQGGNQPQHF. In nucleotides, the CDR3 is TGTGCCAGCAGTGAACAGGGTGGCAATCAGCCCCAGCATTTT. The V gene is TRBV25-1, the J gene TRBJ1-5; D may be TRBD1 (5 bases). With 2 bases removed from V and 2 bases from J, the gap between germline ends came to 7 bases. Germline V gives CDR1 MGHDK, CDR2 SYGVNS. The CDR3 length is 14 residues.

The rearrangement uses TRBV2 and TRBJ1-1; D might be TRBD1 (6 bases). This CDR3 has 15 residues. V lost 2 bases and J 1 base, leaving 11 bases between the germline ends. Germline V CDR1 and CDR2: SNHLY, FYNNEI. CDR3 region: CASSEQGLGNTEAFF. The CDR3 bases are TGTGCCAGCAGTGAACAGGGGTTAGGGAACACTGAAGCTTTCTTT.